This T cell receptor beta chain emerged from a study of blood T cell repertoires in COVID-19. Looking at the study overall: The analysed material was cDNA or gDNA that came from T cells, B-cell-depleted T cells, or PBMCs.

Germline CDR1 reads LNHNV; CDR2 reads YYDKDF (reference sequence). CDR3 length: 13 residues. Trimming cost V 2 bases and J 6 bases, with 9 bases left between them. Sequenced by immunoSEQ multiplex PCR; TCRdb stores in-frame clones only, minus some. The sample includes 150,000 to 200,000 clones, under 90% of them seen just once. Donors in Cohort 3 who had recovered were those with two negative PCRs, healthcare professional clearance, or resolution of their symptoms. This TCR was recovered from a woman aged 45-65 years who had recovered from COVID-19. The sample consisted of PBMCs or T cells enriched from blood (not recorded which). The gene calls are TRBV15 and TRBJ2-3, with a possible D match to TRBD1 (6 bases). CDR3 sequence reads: CATSRPGGDTQYF. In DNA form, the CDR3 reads TGTGCCACCAGCAGACCTGGGGGCGATACGCAGTATTTT.